This T cell receptor beta chain was recovered during a study of T cell responses to AZD1222 COVID-19 vaccine. To note about this clone: Its antigen is not identified.

The CDR3 is 13 amino acids. The trim removed 8 bases at V and 6 bases at J, leaving 9 bases unmatched. Looked up from germline, CDR1 is KGHSH and CDR2 is LQKENI. Overall study results and limits: Of spike-specific TCRs, nearly half reportedly target regions left unmutated in variants.

The table came from immunoSEQ multiplex PCR; TCRdb's copy has only in-frame clones and leaves some out. The data hold roughly 160,000 clones, with around 87% observed a single time. The rearrangement links TRBV18 to TRBJ1-2, with 7 bases lining up with TRBD1. Sequencing was performed on peripheral blood, taken 28 days after the second AZD1222 dose. The sequence was collected from an adult who received the AZD1222 COVID-19 vaccine. CDR3 nucleotides: TGTGCCAGCAAAACGGGACAGAACGATGGCTACACCTTC. It codes for CASKTGQNDGYTF.